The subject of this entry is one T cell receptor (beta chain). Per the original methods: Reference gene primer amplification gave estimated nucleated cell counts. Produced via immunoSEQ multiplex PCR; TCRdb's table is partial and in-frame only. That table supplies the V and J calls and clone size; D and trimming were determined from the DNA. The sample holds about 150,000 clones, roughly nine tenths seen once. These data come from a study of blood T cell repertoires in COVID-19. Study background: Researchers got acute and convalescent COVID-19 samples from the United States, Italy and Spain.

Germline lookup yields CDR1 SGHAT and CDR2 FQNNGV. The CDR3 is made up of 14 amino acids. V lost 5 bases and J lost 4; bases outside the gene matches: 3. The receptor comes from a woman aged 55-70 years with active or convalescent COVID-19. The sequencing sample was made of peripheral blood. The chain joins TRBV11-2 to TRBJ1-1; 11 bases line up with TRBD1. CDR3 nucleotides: TGTGCCAGCAGCAAAGGGACAGGGGGCACTGAAGCTTTCTTT. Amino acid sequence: CASSKGTGGTEAFF. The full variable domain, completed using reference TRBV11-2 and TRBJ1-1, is EAGVAQSPRYKIIEKRQSVAFWCNPISGHATLYWYQQILGQGPKLLIQFQNNGVVDDSQLPKDRFSAERLKGVDSTLKIQPAKLEDSAVYLCASSKGTGGTEAFFGQGTRLTVV.